Following are 22 T cell receptor beta chains from one sample sequenced in a study of T-cell memory formation after mild COVID-19. TCRdb ran MiXCR on the 5' RACE reads and lists one entry per CDR3 protein. The sample contains approximately 290,000 distinct CDR3 sequences, 15% to 20% of which appear only once. The sequencing input was PBMCs or a T cell subset sorted from them (not recorded which). These TCRs come from a man aged 18-30 years who had mild COVID-19 (a few samples of this study predate the infection). Cell type and time point are not known.

Only a few counts were recorded for this clonotype. The V gene is TRBV7-2, the J gene TRBJ2-3, with no clear D. Trimming took off 5 bases at V and 0 bases at J, with 12 bases between the two ends. Germline V gene data show CDR1 as SGHTA and CDR2 as FQGNSA. CDR3 length: 15 residues. CDR3 bases: TGTGCCAGCAGCCCCAAACGGAGAAGCACAGATACGCAGTATTTT. Residues: CASSPKRRSTDTQYF.

At least ten counts were recorded for this clonotype. CDR3 DNA: TGTGCCAGCAGCCCAGGGTTCGGGGAGCTGTTTTTT. Its protein product is CASSPGFGELFF. The J gene is TRBJ2-2, the V gene TRBV7-6; D is possibly TRBD1 (5 bases). V was pared by 5 bases and J by 7 bases, with 8 bases between. The germline V gene has CDR1 SGHVS and CDR2 FNYEAQ. The CDR3 length is 12 residues.

This clonotype was detected only a few times. V is TRBV3-1 and J is TRBJ2-2; D might be TRBD1 or TRBD2, each matching 5 bases. Germline V gene data show CDR1 as LGHDT and CDR2 as YNNKEL (reference sequence). The CDR3 consists of 16 residues. Trimming removed 0 bases at V and 6 bases at J, with 14 bases between. This chain's CDR3 is CASSQERGAPPGELFF. The CDR3 nucleotides read TGTGCCAGCAGCCAAGAGAGAGGGGCCCCTCCCGGGGAGCTGTTTTTT.

The chain combines TRBV5-1 with TRBJ2-7; no clear D. The germline V gene encodes CDR1 SGHRS and CDR2 YFSETQ. The germline V and J ends were trimmed by 3 bases and 7 bases, with 8 bases remaining between them. The CDR3 totals 11 residues. The CDR3 loop reads CASSSEWEQYF. The CDR3 DNA reads as TGCGCCAGCAGCTCCGAATGGGAGCAGTACTTC.

V usage is TRBV5-1 and J usage is TRBJ1-1, with D perhaps matching TRBD1 (6 bases). Trimming shortened V by 0 bases and J by 3 bases, and 9 bases separated the two germline ends. Germline V CDR1 and CDR2: SGHRS, YFSETQ. This CDR3 is built from 14 residues. The CDR3 sequence: CASSLGRTDTEAFF. The CDR3 nucleotides are TGCGCCAGCAGCTTGGGCCGGACAGACACTGAAGCTTTCTTT.

In this sample, this clonotype turned up many times. This chain uses TRBV5-1 with TRBJ1-1; TRBD1 aligns across 7 bases. J was trimmed by 4 bases and V by 4 bases; bases with no gene match: 4. This CDR3 region has 13 residues. CDR1 SGHRS and CDR2 YFSETQ come from the germline V gene. The DNA of the CDR3 is TGCGCCAGCAGCCCACAGGGGTTCACTGAAGCTTTCTTT. Translating gives CASSPQGFTEAFF.

The chain couples TRBV4-3 to TRBJ2-1, with D hard to call. This CDR3 contains 14 residues. V was shortened by 1 base and J by 5 bases, with 9 bases between the two germline ends. Germline CDR1 LGHNA, CDR2 YSLEER. CDR3 bases: TGCGCCAGCAGCCAAGTCAGCAGCGACAATGAGCAGTTCTTC. This sequence encodes CASSQVSSDNEQFF.

This clonotype was found a few times. CDR3 nucleotide sequence: TGTGCCAGCAGTGATCCAGCTACCAATCAGCCCCAGCATTTT. Translation: CASSDPATNQPQHF. This chain links TRBV6-1 with TRBJ1-5; D is undetermined. The CDR3 spans 14 residues. In germline, CDR1 is MNHNS, CDR2 SASEGT. V was pared by 3 bases and J by 3 bases, with 9 bases between.

This clonotype was observed at least ten times. The gene calls are TRBV20-1 and TRBJ2-4; 8 nucleotides match TRBD2. V shed 3 bases, J shed 3 bases, and the junction held 16 bases outside the gene matches. Germline V lookup: CDR1 DFQATT, CDR2 SNEGSKA (reference sequence). The CDR3 loop spans 18 amino acids. The CDR3 reads CSARIPGLGLGGKNIQYF. CDR3 coding DNA: TGCAGTGCTAGGATTCCGGGACTAGGGCTGGGTGGCAAAAACATTCAGTACTTC.

This clonotype has a count of ten or more. The chain employs TRBV4-2 and TRBJ2-7; TRBD1 agrees at 8 bases. Germline CDR1 LGHNA, CDR2 YNFKEQ. The CDR3 is made up of 16 amino acids. Trimming cost V 3 bases and J 3 bases; bases outside gene matches: 10. CDR3 coding DNA: TGTGCCAGCAGCCAGACAGGGGCTCGGTCTGGCTACGAGCAGTACTTC. Translation gives CASSQTGARSGYEQYF.

This chain uses TRBV7-9 with TRBJ2-2, with D unclear. Germline V lookup: CDR1 SEHNR, CDR2 FQNEAQ (reference sequence). V was pared by 5 bases and J by 7 bases, with 8 bases between. This CDR3 is built from 12 residues. The CDR3: CASSPPVGELFF. The CDR3 DNA sequence: TGTGCCAGCAGCCCACCGGTCGGGGAGCTGTTTTTT.

In its sample, this clonotype was seen many times. V gene TRBV7-8 combines with J gene TRBJ1-3, with D hard to call. V was shortened by 4 bases and J by 4 bases, with 14 bases between the two germline ends. Per germline, CDR1 SGHVS and CDR2 FQNEAQ. CDR3 size: 15 residues. The CDR3 bases are TGTGCCAGCAGCTCCGGACGACTGGGAGGAAACACCATATATTTT. Amino acid sequence: CASSSGRLGGNTIYF.

This rearrangement joins TRBV7-2 to TRBJ2-2; D perhaps matches TRBD2 (5 bases). Germline V gene sequence: CDR1 SGHTA, CDR2 FQGNSA. The CDR3 totals 16 residues. V lost 1 base, J lost 1 base, and 10 bases lay in between. As DNA, the CDR3 is TGTGCCAGCAGCTTAGTAGATCGGGGGAACACCGGGGAGCTGTTTTTT. This sequence encodes CASSLVDRGNTGELFF.

This chain uses TRBV27 with TRBJ2-7; 8 nucleotides agree with TRBD1. This CDR3 contains 16 residues. V trimming: 6 bases; J trimming: 4 bases; junction bases outside the gene matches: 14. CDR1 MNHEY and CDR2 SMNVEV come from the germline V gene (reference sequence). For the CDR3, the DNA is TGTGCCAGCAGACCCCCCCTGACAGGGGTCTATTACGAGCAGTACTTC. This translates into CASRPPLTGVYYEQYF.

This clonotype was picked up a small number of times. The chain carries TRBV10-3 and TRBJ1-2; tentative D call: TRBD1 (6 bases). The CDR3 loop spans 15 amino acids. Germline V gene data show CDR1 as ENHRY and CDR2 as SYGVKD. The ends were cut back, 0 bases at V and 3 bases at J, with 11 bases in the middle. The CDR3 reads CAISESNTGHYGYTF. The CDR3 nucleotides read TGTGCCATCAGTGAGTCTAATACAGGGCACTATGGCTACACCTTC.

The chain joins TRBV6-5 to TRBJ1-6, with D perhaps matching TRBD1 (5 bases). Germline V lookup: CDR1 MNHEY, CDR2 SVGAGI. The CDR3 totals 14 residues. V shed 6 bases and J shed 10 bases, with 16 bases lying between them. For the CDR3, the DNA is TGTGCCAGCAGGAGCCGGGACCCGAGGTCACCCCTCCACTTT. This sequence encodes CASRSRDPRSPLHF.

There are a few counts of this clonotype. This chain uses TRBV9 with TRBJ1-1; D ambiguous. The V gene's germline CDR1 is SGDLS and CDR2 YYNGEE. The V end lost 1 base, the J end lost 1 base, and 8 bases lay between the germline ends. The CDR3 loop spans 14 amino acids. CDR3 nucleotides: TGTGCCAGCAGCGTAACAGCAGAGAACACTGAAGCTTTCTTT. Amino acid sequence: CASSVTAENTEAFF.

This clonotype was counted ten times or more. This chain uses TRBV6-2 or TRBV6-3 with TRBJ1-1; D is unresolved. Germline CDR1 reads MNHEY; CDR2 reads SVGEGT. The CDR3 covers 10 residues. V was shortened by 8 bases and J by 11 bases, with 12 bases between the two germline ends. The CDR3 loop is CASGSTAAFF. The CDR3 DNA is TGTGCCAGCGGTTCGACGGCGGCTTTCTTT.

CDR3 amino acids: CASSELGSGGELFF. The DNA of the CDR3 is TGCGCCAGCAGTGAGCTTGGTAGTGGCGGGGAGCTGTTTTTT. This sequence joins TRBV10-1 and TRBJ2-2; D remains unclear. CDR3 length: 14 residues. The germline V gene has CDR1 WNHNN and CDR2 SYGVQD (reference sequence). V was trimmed by 2 bases and J by 7 bases, leaving 11 bases between them.

The chain recombines TRBV7-6 with TRBJ2-1; the match to TRBD2 covers 13 bases. The length of the CDR3 is 17 residues. The V gene's germline CDR1 is SGHVS and CDR2 FNYEAQ. V dropped 4 bases and J dropped 6; count of bases not matched to a gene: 9. CDR3 nucleotides: TGTGCCAGCAGCTCCCCTTGGACTAGCGGGGGTGTCAATGAGCAGTTCTTC. It is translated as CASSSPWTSGGVNEQFF.

The J gene is TRBJ1-6, the V gene TRBV7-9; D uncertain. The germline CDR1 and CDR2 sequences are SEHNR and FQNEAQ (reference sequence). This CDR3 comprises 14 residues. Trimming stripped 3 bases from V and 10 bases from J, with 13 bases between. The chain's CDR3 is CASSLEVGNSPLHF. The CDR3 coding sequence is TGTGCCAGCAGCTTGGAGGTTGGGAACTCACCCCTCCACTTT.

This chain uses TRBV4-2 with TRBJ1-2; a weak D match, TRBD1 (5 bases). This CDR3 contains 13 residues. V lost 1 base, J lost 8 bases, and 11 bases lay in between. CDR1 is LGHNA, CDR2 YNFKEQ, per germline. CDR3 coding DNA: TGTGCCAGCAGCCAAGTGGGGACTTGGGGCTACACCTTC. It is translated as CASSQVGTWGYTF.